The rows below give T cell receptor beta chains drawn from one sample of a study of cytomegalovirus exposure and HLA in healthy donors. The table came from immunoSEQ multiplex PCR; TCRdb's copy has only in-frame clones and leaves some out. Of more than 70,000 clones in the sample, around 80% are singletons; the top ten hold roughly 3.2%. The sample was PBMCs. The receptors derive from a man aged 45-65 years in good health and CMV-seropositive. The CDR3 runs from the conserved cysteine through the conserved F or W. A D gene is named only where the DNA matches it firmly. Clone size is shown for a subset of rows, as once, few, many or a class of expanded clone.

CDR3aa: CASRPGQLANYGYTF
CDR3nt: TGTGCCAGCAGACCGGGACAGCTAGCTAACTATGGCTACACCTTC
v_gene: TRBV6-1
j_gene: TRBJ1-2
d_gene: TRBD1
abundance: few

CDR3aa: CASSLTGTDNYGYTF
CDR3nt: TGTGCCAGCAGCCTAACCGGGACAGATAACTATGGCTACACCTTC
v_gene: TRBV7-8
j_gene: TRBJ1-2
d_gene: TRBD1
abundance: -

CDR3aa: CASSESGGQTEAFF
CDR3nt: TGCGCCAGCAGTGAGTCGGGGGGTCAGACTGAAGCTTTCTTT
v_gene: TRBV10-1
j_gene: TRBJ1-1
d_gene: -
abundance: -

CDR3aa: CASSPSRGYTF
CDR3nt: TGTGCCAGCAGCCCTTCTAGGGGCTACACCTTC
v_gene: TRBV16
j_gene: TRBJ1-2
d_gene: -
abundance: -

CDR3aa: CASSDGTERLEQYF
CDR3nt: TGCGCCAGCAGTGATGGGACAGAGCGACTCGAGCAGTACTTC
v_gene: TRBV10-1
j_gene: TRBJ2-7
d_gene: TRBD1
abundance: -

CDR3aa: CASSPSGRRGNTGELFF
CDR3nt: TGTGCCAGCAGCCCTAGCGGGAGACGCGGGAACACCGGGGAGCTGTTTTTT
v_gene: TRBV7-9
j_gene: TRBJ2-2
d_gene: TRBD2
abundance: once

CDR3aa: CASTLLAGGAEQFF
CDR3nt: TGTGCCAGCACCTTACTAGCGGGAGGGGCTGAGCAGTTCTTC
v_gene: TRBV6-5
j_gene: TRBJ2-1
d_gene: TRBD2
abundance: -

CDR3aa: CASSRRDSYYGYTF
CDR3nt: TGTGCCAGCAGTAGACGGGACAGCTACTATGGCTACACCTTC
v_gene: TRBV27
j_gene: TRBJ1-2
d_gene: TRBD1
abundance: -

CDR3aa: CASKWGYDSNEQFF
CDR3nt: TGTGCCAGTAAATGGGGCTACGATTCCAATGAGCAGTTCTTC
v_gene: TRBV19
j_gene: TRBJ2-1
d_gene: -
abundance: -

CDR3aa: CASSEYTGTDTQYF
CDR3nt: TGCGCCAGCAGTGAGTATACAGGCACAGATACGCAGTATTTT
v_gene: TRBV10-2
j_gene: TRBJ2-3
d_gene: -
abundance: -

CDR3aa: CASSSGTGGYYEQYF
CDR3nt: TGTGCCAGCAGCTCGGGGACAGGAGGTTACTACGAGCAGTACTTC
v_gene: TRBV5-6
j_gene: TRBJ2-7
d_gene: TRBD1
abundance: -

CDR3aa: CASSVEKKLAGGHEQYF
CDR3nt: TGTGCCAGCAGCGTAGAGAAGAAACTAGCGGGAGGGCACGAGCAGTACTTC
v_gene: TRBV9
j_gene: TRBJ2-7
d_gene: TRBD2
abundance: -

CDR3aa: CSVGAENSNQPQHF
CDR3nt: TGCAGCGTTGGGGCAGAAAATAGCAATCAGCCCCAGCATTTT
v_gene: TRBV29-1
j_gene: TRBJ1-5
d_gene: -
abundance: -

CDR3aa: CASSSSTGWNTGELFF
CDR3nt: TGCGCCAGCAGCTCCTCGACAGGGTGGAACACCGGGGAGCTGTTTTTT
v_gene: TRBV5-1
j_gene: TRBJ2-2
d_gene: TRBD1
abundance: -

CDR3aa: CASTGSTMNTEAFF
CDR3nt: TGTGCCAGCACGGGGAGTACCATGAACACTGAAGCTTTCTTT
v_gene: TRBV6-1
j_gene: TRBJ1-1
d_gene: -
abundance: -

CDR3aa: CASTSISGSIYEQYF
CDR3nt: TGTGCCAGCACCTCAATTAGCGGGAGTATCTACGAGCAGTACTTC
v_gene: TRBV11-3
j_gene: TRBJ2-7
d_gene: TRBD2
abundance: -

CDR3aa: CASSLGTSVYEQYF
CDR3nt: TGTGCCAGCAGCTTAGGGACTAGCGTCTACGAGCAGTACTTC
v_gene: TRBV11-2
j_gene: TRBJ2-7
d_gene: TRBD2
abundance: -

CDR3aa: CASGLVLLADTGELFF
CDR3nt: TGTGCTAGTGGTTTGGTACTACTAGCGGACACCGGGGAGCTGTTTTTT
v_gene: TRBV12-5
j_gene: TRBJ2-2
d_gene: TRBD2
abundance: -